The sequence of this T cell receptor beta chain was determined in a study of human T cells and chemical hapten exposure. TCRdb itself ran the RACE reads through MiXCR, one entry per CDR3 protein. The table shows 350,000 or so distinct CDR3 sequences, with approximately 6.3% occurring only once. The time point is: patch test 1, 2 weeks after DPC sensitization. Treatment noted: therapeutic diphenylcyclopropenone sensitization with weekly scalp DPC. Germline CDR1 and CDR2: ENHRY and SYGVKD. Trimming removed 2 bases at V and 4 bases at J, with 10 bases between. This CDR3 has 14 residues. The sample holds many counts of this clonotype.

J is TRBJ2-3 and V is TRBV10-3; possibly TRBD1 for D (6 bases). The sample was whole blood, taken in connection with sensitization to the hapten diphenylcyclopropenone (DPC). The sequence came from a woman aged 18 to 35 with alopecia areata. Some clones in this sample may be carry-over from other donors' samples. The CDR3 is CAISEGGGPDTQYF. CDR3 in DNA: TGTGCCATCAGTGAGGGGGGCGGTCCAGATACGCAGTATTTT.